Below, 15 T cell receptor beta chains from the same sample are listed, as sequenced in a study of shared clonotypes between healthy human individuals. Sequencing was performed with immunoSEQ multiplex PCR; in TCRdb, only in-frame clones are kept and a portion is missing. The table records about 490,000 clones, roughly 80% of them present only once. Material for sequencing was PBMCs. The receptors originated from a woman aged 40 to 55 in good health. Some clones in this sample may be carry-over from other donors' samples.

As regards this clone: One base separates it from a far larger clone, so it is likely a read error. This sequence joins TRBV28 and TRBJ1-5; D gene unclear. The CDR3 has 13 amino acids. Per the germline V gene, CDR1 is MDHEN and CDR2 is SYDVKM. The V and J ends lost 3 bases and 6 bases respectively, with 9 bases between them. CDR3: CASSFGWIQPQHF. In nucleotides, the CDR3 is TGTGCCAGCAGTTTCGGGTGGATTCAGCCCCAGCATTTT.

V and J are TRBV5-4 and TRBJ1-1, with TRBD1 as a possible D gene (5 bases). Germline loops: CDR1 SGHNT, CDR2 YYREEE (reference sequence). V shed 4 bases and J shed 10 bases, with 14 bases lying between them. The length of the CDR3 is 12 residues. DNA for the CDR3: TGTGCCAGCAGCCTTGACGGGGGGGGAGCTTTCTTT. Translating gives CASSLDGGGAFF.

V gene TRBV4-1 combines with J gene TRBJ1-2; tentatively, D is TRBD1 (6 bases). V was shortened by 0 bases and J by 5 bases, with 16 bases between the two germline ends. Germline V gene lookup returns CDR1 MGHRA and CDR2 YSYEKL. This CDR3 has 16 amino acids. This CDR3 reads CASSQDSAGEGYGYTF. The DNA of the CDR3 is TGCGCCAGCAGCCAAGATTCGGCAGGGGAAGGGTATGGCTACACCTTC.

The V and J genes are TRBV28 and TRBJ1-2; 10 nucleotides align to TRBD1. Trimming took 6 bases from V and 4 from J; bases not matched to a gene: 5. CDR1 and CDR2 (germline): MDHEN, SYDVKM. This CDR3 has 14 amino acids. The CDR3 nucleotides are TGTGCCAGCAGGACAGGGGGCGAGGGCTATGGCTACACCTTC. This sequence encodes CASRTGGEGYGYTF.

To note about this clone: The same CDR3 also results from other DNA sequences found in this sample. The chain joins TRBV19 to TRBJ1-5, with unresolved D. V lost 3 bases and J 6 bases, leaving 6 bases between the germline ends. This CDR3 has 12 residues. Germline V gives CDR1 LNHDA, CDR2 SQIVND (reference sequence). This CDR3 reads CASSIVGQPQHF. Written as DNA, the CDR3 is TGTGCCAGTAGTATCGTTGGTCAGCCCCAGCATTTT.

Regarding this clone: It is likely a read error: a sequence one base away is far more abundant. Other DNA sequences in this sample translate to the same CDR3. J is TRBJ1-2 and V is TRBV7-9; D is possibly TRBD1 (6 bases). Trimming left V 5 bases short and J 2 bases short, with 15 bases between. The germline CDR1 and CDR2 sequences are SEHNR and FQNEAQ (reference sequence). This CDR3 region has 15 residues. The CDR3 bases are TGTGCCAGCAGCCCTGAAACAGGGTTCAACTATGGCTACACCTTC. Protein product: CASSPETGFNYGYTF.

This clone has only one observation. DNA of the CDR3: TGTGCCACCAGCAGAGATCTGGGTATCGACGAGCAGTACTTC. Translated: CATSRDLGIDEQYF. The chain is built from TRBV15 and TRBJ2-7; D ambiguous. CDR3 length: 14 residues. V lost 0 bases to trimming and J lost 5 bases, with 11 bases between them. Germline CDR1 LNHNV, CDR2 YYDKDF (reference sequence).

V usage is TRBV11-3 and J usage is TRBJ2-1; possibly TRBD2 for D (5 bases). V was pared by 1 base and J by 10 bases, with 11 bases between. In germline, CDR1 is SGHNT, CDR2 YENEEA. The CDR3 contains 13 residues. DNA of the CDR3: TGTGCCAGCAGCTTAGGGGCGGGTTACGAGCAGTTCTTC. It yields the protein CASSLGAGYEQFF. The entire variable domain, with the rest obtained from reference TRBV11-3 and TRBJ2-1, is as follows: EAGVVQSPRYKIIEKKQPVAFWCNPISGHNTLYWYLQNLGQGPELLIRYENEEAVDDSQLPKDRFSAERLKGVDSTLKIQPAELGDSAVYLCASSLGAGYEQFFGPGTRLTVL.

The chain couples TRBV7-9 to TRBJ2-1, with TRBD2 identical over 7 bases. The CDR3 loop spans 15 amino acids. The germline V gene encodes CDR1 SEHNR and CDR2 FQNEAQ (reference sequence). The V and J ends lost 0 bases and 4 bases, in that order; junction bases with no gene match: 3. CDR3 residues: CASSLAGEGYNEQFF. CDR3 coding DNA: TGTGCCAGCAGCTTAGCGGGGGAGGGGTACAATGAGCAGTTCTTC.

For this clone: Given a far larger clone just one base away, this is likely a sequencing read error. The rearrangement uses TRBV6-6 and TRBJ1-5; perhaps TRBD1 as D (5 bases). This CDR3 has 15 residues. The V end lost 7 bases, the J end lost 5 bases, and 18 bases lay between the germline ends. The V gene's germline CDR1 is MNHNY and CDR2 SVGAGI (reference sequence). The CDR3 DNA sequence: TGTGCCAGCAAACCCGGTGGCAGGGACTATCAGCCCCAGCATTTT. Translating gives CASKPGGRDYQPQHF.

This sequence joins TRBV5-4 and TRBJ1-1; D remains unclear. The V gene's germline CDR1 is SGHNT and CDR2 YYREEE (reference sequence). The CDR3 runs to 14 residues. Trimming left V 0 bases short and J 1 base short, with 7 bases between. The CDR3 coding sequence is TGTGCCAGCAGCTTGGGTACTGCGAACACTGAAGCTTTCTTT. It specifies CASSLGTANTEAFF. The variable domain in full, with the rest retrieved from reference TRBV5-4 and TRBJ1-1, is ETGVTQSPTHLIKTRGQQVTLRCSSQSGHNTVSWYQQALGQGPQFIFQYYREEENGRGNFPPRFSGLQFPNYSSELNVNALELDDSALYLCASSLGTANTEAFFGQGTRLTVV.

V is TRBV30 and J is TRBJ1-1, with D tentatively TRBD1 (5 bases). From germline, CDR1 is GTSNPN and CDR2 SVGIG (reference sequence). The V end lost 4 bases, the J end lost 5 bases, and 14 bases lay between the germline ends. The CDR3 runs to 13 residues. CDR3 protein: CAWMLGGGTEAFF. The CDR3 DNA reads as TGTGCCTGGATGTTGGGGGGAGGGACTGAAGCTTTCTTT.

J is TRBJ2-5 and V is TRBV15, with D possibly TRBD2 on 5 matching bases. Trimming shortened V by 6 bases and J by 4 bases, and 12 bases separated the two germline ends. The CDR3 covers 13 residues. Germline-derived CDR1 and CDR2 are LNHNV and YYDKDF (reference sequence). CDR3 coding DNA: TGTGCCACCAGTGAGGGAACGGTAGAGACCCAGTACTTC. Protein sequence: CATSEGTVETQYF.

Of note for this clone: Germline is not matched at one junction end, which may reflect a read error. The V and J genes are TRBV5-1 and TRBJ2-7, with D perhaps matching TRBD1 (5 bases). Looked up from germline, CDR1 is SGHRS and CDR2 is YFSETQ. The CDR3 spans 13 residues. CDR3 coding DNA: TGCGCCAGCAGCTCTGACAGTCACTGTGAGCGGTACTTC. It is translated as CASSSDSHCERYF.

In the case of this clone: A read error is the likely source, as a far larger clone sits one nucleotide away. The V call is TRBV6-1, the J call TRBJ2-3; D is unresolved. The ends were cut back, 11 bases at V and 2 bases at J, with 14 bases in the middle. The germline V gene encodes CDR1 MNHNS and CDR2 SASEGT. The CDR3 extends over 13 amino acids. The CDR3 DNA reads as TGTGCCGGCAACAGCCTATTCACAGATACGCAGTATTTT. It specifies CAGNSLFTDTQYF.